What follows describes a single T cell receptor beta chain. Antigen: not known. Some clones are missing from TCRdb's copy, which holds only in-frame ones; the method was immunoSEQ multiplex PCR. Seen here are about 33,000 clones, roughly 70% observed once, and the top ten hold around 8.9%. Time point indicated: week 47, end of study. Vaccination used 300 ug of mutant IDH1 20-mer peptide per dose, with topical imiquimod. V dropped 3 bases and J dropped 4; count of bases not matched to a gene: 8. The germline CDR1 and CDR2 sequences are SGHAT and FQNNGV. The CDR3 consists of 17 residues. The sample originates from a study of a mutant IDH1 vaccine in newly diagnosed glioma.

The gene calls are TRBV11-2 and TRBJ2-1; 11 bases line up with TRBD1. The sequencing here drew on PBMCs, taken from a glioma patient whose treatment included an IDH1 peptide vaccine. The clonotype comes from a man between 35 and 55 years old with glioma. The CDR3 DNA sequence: TGTGCCAGCAGCTTCCAGGTGGGACAGGGGGAATACAATGAGCAGTTCTTC. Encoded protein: CASSFQVGQGEYNEQFF.